Below, 22 T cell receptor beta chains from the same sample are listed, as sequenced in a study of cytomegalovirus exposure and HLA in healthy donors. The PCR used 60 Vbeta and 13 Jbeta primers. Sequencing was performed with immunoSEQ multiplex PCR; in TCRdb, only in-frame clones are kept and a portion is missing. Of hundreds of thousands of clones listed, around 89% were seen once; the top ten hold around 1%. The specimen sequenced was PBMCs. These TCRs come from a woman aged 18-35 years in good health and CMV-seronegative.

This clone was seen only once. The chain recombines TRBV5-1 with TRBJ2-3; 8 bases map to TRBD2. The germline gives CDR1 SGHRS, CDR2 YFSETQ. With 1 base clipped from V and 3 bases from J, the junction kept 4 bases outside the gene matches. The CDR3 sequence is 15 residues long. The CDR3 reads CASSLLSSGTDTQYF. For the CDR3, the DNA is TGCGCCAGCAGCTTGTTGTCTAGCGGGACAGATACGCAGTATTTT.

This clone was found once. The V call is TRBV5-3, the J call TRBJ1-1, with 8 positions matching TRBD1. TRBV5-3 carries the ORF label, with uncertain function. V lost 6 bases and J lost 0; bases outside the gene matches: 4. This CDR3 is built from 14 residues. The CDR3 region is CARKRTGMNTEAFF. As DNA, the CDR3 is TGTGCCAGAAAGAGGACAGGGATGAACACTGAAGCTTTCTTT.

This chain connects TRBV11-2 to TRBJ2-1; 10 bases match TRBD2. J lost 0 bases, V lost 2 bases, and 4 bases had no gene match. This CDR3 is 17 amino acids long. The V gene's germline CDR1 is SGHAT and CDR2 FQNNGV. In DNA form, the CDR3 reads TGTGCCAGCAGCTTAATACTAGCGGGGAGCTCCTACAATGAGCAGTTCTTC. Amino acids: CASSLILAGSSYNEQFF.

This clone was observed a single time. Relative to the germline gene, one junction end is altered; a read error may explain this. The chain couples TRBV7-9 to TRBJ2-7, with 9 bases matching TRBD1. Germline V gene lookup returns CDR1 SEHNR and CDR2 FQNEAQ (reference sequence). There are 15 residues in the CDR3. This chain's CDR3 is CSSSFWRTGENEQYF. The CDR3 nucleotides are TGTTCCAGCAGCTTTTGGCGGACAGGGGAAAACGAGCAGTACTTC. The full variable domain, with the rest looked up from reference TRBV7-9 and TRBJ2-7, is DTGVSQNPRHKITKRGQNVTFRCDPISEHNRLYWYRQTLGQGPEFLTYFQNEAQLEKSRLLSDRFSAERPKGSFSTLEIQRTEQGDSAMYLCSSSFWRTGENEQYFGPGTRLTVT.

J is TRBJ1-2 and V is TRBV9; the D gene is possibly TRBD1 (5 bases). This CDR3 has 14 residues. Germline-derived CDR1 and CDR2 are SGDLS and YYNGEE. V was cut by 3 bases and J by 2 bases, with 11 bases left in between. CDR3 sequence: CASSDWTTNYGYTF. DNA for the CDR3: TGTGCCAGCAGCGACTGGACAACCAACTATGGCTACACCTTC. Drawing the rest from reference TRBV9 and TRBJ1-2, the complete variable domain is DSGVTQTPKHLITATGQRVTLRCSPRSGDLSVYWYQQSLDQGLQFLIQYYNGEERAKGNILERFSAQQFPDLHSELNLSSLELGDSALYFCASSDWTTNYGYTFGSGTRLTVV.

The CDR3, as DNA: TGCGCCAGCACCGACACTAGCGGGAGGTTAAGCTCCTACGAGCAGTACTTC. It codes for CASTDTSGRLSSYEQYF. The genes are TRBV5-1 and TRBJ2-7; 12 bases match TRBD2. Germline lookup yields CDR1 SGHRS and CDR2 YFSETQ. V lost 6 bases and J lost 0; bases outside the gene matches: 10. This CDR3 is 17 amino acids long. Looking up the rest from reference TRBV5-1 and TRBJ2-7 gives the full variable domain: KAGVTQTPRYLIKTRGQQVTLSCSPISGHRSVSWYQQTPGQGLQFLFEYFSETQRNKGNFPGRFSGRQFSNSRSEMNVSTLELGDSALYLCASTDTSGRLSSYEQYFGPGTRLTVT.

The rearrangement uses TRBV5-1 and TRBJ2-7; maybe TRBD2 (6 bases). The CDR3 is 14 amino acids. Trimming pared 5 bases from V and 0 bases from J, leaving 12 bases between. Germline assignment: CDR1 SGHRS and CDR2 YFSETQ. The CDR3 DNA follows: TGCGCCAGCAGGGTGACTAGTGGCTCCTACGAGCAGTACTTC. This gives the protein CASRVTSGSYEQYF.

The chain joins TRBV13 to TRBJ1-5; unclear D gene. Per germline, CDR1 PRHDT and CDR2 FYEKMQ (reference sequence). Trimming took 8 bases from V and 1 from J, leaving 9 bases between them. The CDR3 spans 13 residues. CDR3 in DNA: TGTGCCAGCCTTAACAGAAGCAATCAGCCCCAGCATTTT. Residues: CASLNRSNQPQHF.

V usage is TRBV5-4 and J usage is TRBJ2-5, with 8 bases aligning to TRBD2. The closer fit of TRBJ2-7 to the DNA end suggests the J call may be wrong. Germline V gene data show CDR1 as SGHNT and CDR2 as YYREEE (reference sequence). The CDR3 contains 15 residues. CDR3 nucleotides: TGTGCCAGCAGCCGCCCTAGCGGGCACTCCTACGAGCAGTACTTC. The encoded protein is CASSRPSGHSYEQYF.

The chain carries TRBV6-1 and TRBJ1-2, with a weak D call TRBD1 (6 bases). The V end was cut by 5 bases, the J end by 4 bases, with 11 bases between. The CDR3 contains 13 residues. Germline CDR1 and CDR2: MNHNS and SASEGT. CDR3 sequence (DNA): TGTGCCAGCAGTTCAGGGGCGGGCTATGGCTACACCTTC. Its protein product is CASSSGAGYGYTF.

This chain links TRBV18 with TRBJ2-3, with 8 nucleotides matching TRBD1. This CDR3 is built from 15 residues. Germline V CDR1 and CDR2: KGHSH, LQKENI. Unmatched junction bases numbered 9, after V lost 6 bases and J lost 4 bases. CDR3: CASSPRQGLPDTQYF. CDR3 nucleotides: TGTGCCAGCTCTCCGAGACAGGGGCTACCAGATACGCAGTATTTT.

V is TRBV9 and J is TRBJ2-7; D is possibly TRBD2 (5 bases). Germline assignment: CDR1 SGDLS and CDR2 YYNGEE. The CDR3 is 14 residues long. Trimming removed 3 bases at V and 4 bases at J, with 14 bases between. The CDR3 nucleotides read TGTGCCAGCAGCGCCCGGGGTTCGTGGTACGAGCAGTACTTC. This sequence encodes CASSARGSWYEQYF. The full variable domain, its missing parts supplied by reference TRBV9 and TRBJ2-7, is DSGVTQTPKHLITATGQRVTLRCSPRSGDLSVYWYQQSLDQGLQFLIQYYNGEERAKGNILERFSAQQFPDLHSELNLSSLELGDSALYFCASSARGSWYEQYFGPGTRLTVT.

The gene calls are TRBV10-3 and TRBJ1-2, with TRBD1 matching over 9 bases. Germline-derived CDR1 and CDR2 are ENHRY and SYGVKD. The J segment lost 4 bases and the V segment lost 4 bases, leaving 1 base of the junction unmatched. The CDR3 length is 13 residues. The DNA of the CDR3 is TGTGCCATCAGTGGGGACAGGGCCTATGGCTACACCTTC. It encodes CAISGDRAYGYTF.

Here the CDR3 DNA reads TGTGCCAGCAGAATACTACAGGGTACTTTCTACGAGCAGTACTTC. It is translated as CASRILQGTFYEQYF. The chain uses TRBV6-5 and TRBJ2-7, with a weak D call TRBD1 (6 bases). The CDR3 contains 15 residues. Deletions cut 6 bases from V and 3 bases from J, with 18 bases between. CDR1 MNHEY and CDR2 SVGAGI come from the germline V gene.

The genes are TRBV5-5 and TRBJ2-7; TRBD1 is a possible D gene (6 bases). Trimming took off 4 bases at V and 3 bases at J, with 17 bases between the two ends. The CDR3 has 15 residues. CDR1 and CDR2 (germline): SGHKS, YYEKEE (reference sequence). In nucleotides, the CDR3 is TGTGCCAGCAGCACCCGGCTCCGGGACAACTACGAGCAGTACTTC. It yields the protein CASSTRLRDNYEQYF.

The rearrangement joins TRBV2 to TRBJ2-7, with TRBD1 matching over 8 bases. The CDR3 consists of 14 residues. CDR1 SNHLY and CDR2 FYNNEI come from the germline V gene. V was pared by 6 bases and J by 2 bases, with 6 bases of the junction left unmatched. CDR3 sequence: CASRGTGVAYEQYF. The DNA for the CDR3 is TGTGCCAGCAGAGGGACAGGTGTAGCCTACGAGCAGTACTTC.

The rearrangement links TRBV2 to TRBJ2-3, with 8 bases matching TRBD1. Unmatched junction bases numbered 11, after V lost 7 bases and J lost 5 bases. Germline V gene lookup returns CDR1 SNHLY and CDR2 FYNNEI. The CDR3 totals 15 residues. CDR3 DNA sequence: TGTGCCAGCACTAAGACACAGGGGGTAGTAGATACGCAGTATTTT. Its translation: CASTKTQGVVDTQYF. Looking up the rest from reference TRBV2 and TRBJ2-3 gives the full variable domain: EPEVTQTPSHQVTQMGQEVILRCVPISNHLYFYWYRQILGQKVEFLVSFYNNEISEKSEIFDDQFSVERPDGSNFTLKIRSTKLEDSAMYFCASTKTQGVVDTQYFGPGTRLTVL.

CDR3 protein: CASSPGGFHEQYF. The CDR3 bases are TGTGCCAGCAGCCCCGGAGGGTTCCACGAGCAGTACTTC. The chain couples TRBV7-9 to TRBJ2-7, with D perhaps TRBD2 (6 bases). The V gene lost 5 bases and the J gene lost 5 bases, with 13 bases spanning the gap. This CDR3 has 13 residues. The germline gives CDR1 SEHNR, CDR2 FQNEAQ (reference sequence).

The CDR3 DNA follows: TGTGCCAGCAGCTTTGAAGGGAGACTGGAGACCCAGTACTTC. Its translation: CASSFEGRLETQYF. The chain recombines TRBV5-4 with TRBJ2-5; TRBD2 might be the D (5 bases). The CDR3 loop spans 14 amino acids. The V gene's germline CDR1 is SGHNT and CDR2 YYREEE (reference sequence). V lost 2 bases and J 5 bases, leaving 13 bases between the germline ends.

This clone has at least ten counts. This specimen includes other DNA sequences encoding the same CDR3. V is TRBV4-3 and J is TRBJ2-1, with D possibly TRBD2 on 5 matching bases. Germline V lookup: CDR1 LGHNA, CDR2 YSLEER. V lost 1 base to trimming and J lost 7 bases, with 11 bases between them. The CDR3 runs to 14 residues. The CDR3 is CASSQAGFRNEQFF. In nucleotides, the CDR3 is TGCGCCAGCAGCCAAGCGGGATTCCGAAATGAGCAGTTCTTC.

The J gene is TRBJ1-4, the V gene TRBV5-1; 11 bases align to TRBD1. Germline-derived CDR1 and CDR2 are SGHRS and YFSETQ. Trimming cost V 1 base and J 8 bases; bases outside gene matches: 4. CDR3 size: 15 residues. CDR3 protein: CASSLRGTGGEKLFF. The CDR3 DNA reads as TGCGCCAGCAGCTTGCGGGGGACAGGGGGAGAAAAACTGTTTTTT.

V and J are TRBV10-3 and TRBJ1-1; perhaps TRBD1 as D (6 bases). In germline, CDR1 is ENHRY, CDR2 SYGVKD. CDR3 size: 11 residues. V was clipped by 8 bases and J by 6 bases, with 10 bases between them. CDR3: CAIGRGSEAFF. CDR3 in DNA: TGTGCCATCGGGAGGGGGTCTGAAGCTTTCTTT.